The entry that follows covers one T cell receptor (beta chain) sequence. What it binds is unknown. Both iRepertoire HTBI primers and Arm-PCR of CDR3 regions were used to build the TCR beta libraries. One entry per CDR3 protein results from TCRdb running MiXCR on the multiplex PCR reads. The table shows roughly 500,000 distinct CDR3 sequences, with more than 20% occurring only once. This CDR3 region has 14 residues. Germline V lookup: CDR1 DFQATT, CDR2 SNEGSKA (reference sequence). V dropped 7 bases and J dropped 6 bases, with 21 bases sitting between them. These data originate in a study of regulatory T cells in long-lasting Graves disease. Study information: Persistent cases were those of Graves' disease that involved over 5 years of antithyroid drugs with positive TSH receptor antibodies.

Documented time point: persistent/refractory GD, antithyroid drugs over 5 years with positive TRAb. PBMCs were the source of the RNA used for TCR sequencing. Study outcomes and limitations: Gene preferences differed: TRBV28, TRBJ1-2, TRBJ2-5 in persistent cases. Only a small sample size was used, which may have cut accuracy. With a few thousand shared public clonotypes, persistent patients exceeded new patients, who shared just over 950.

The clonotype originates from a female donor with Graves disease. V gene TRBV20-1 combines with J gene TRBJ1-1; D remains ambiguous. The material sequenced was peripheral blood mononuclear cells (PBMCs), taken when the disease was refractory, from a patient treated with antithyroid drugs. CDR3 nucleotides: TGCAGTGTACCAAGCTGGGGAAGCCGCGCTGAAGCTTTCTTT. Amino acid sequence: CSVPSWGSRAEAFF.